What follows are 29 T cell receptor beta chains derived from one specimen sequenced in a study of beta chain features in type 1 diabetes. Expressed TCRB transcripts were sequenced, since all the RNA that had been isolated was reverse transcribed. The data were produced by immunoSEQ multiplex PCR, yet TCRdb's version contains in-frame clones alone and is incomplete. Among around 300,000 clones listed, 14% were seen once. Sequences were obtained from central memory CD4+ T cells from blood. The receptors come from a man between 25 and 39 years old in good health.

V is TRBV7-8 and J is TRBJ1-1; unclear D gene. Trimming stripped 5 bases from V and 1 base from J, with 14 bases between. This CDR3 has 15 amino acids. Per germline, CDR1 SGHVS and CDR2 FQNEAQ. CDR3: CASSPPKGRNTEAFF. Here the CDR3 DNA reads TGTGCCAGCAGCCCCCCCAAGGGCAGGAACACTGAAGCTTTCTTT.

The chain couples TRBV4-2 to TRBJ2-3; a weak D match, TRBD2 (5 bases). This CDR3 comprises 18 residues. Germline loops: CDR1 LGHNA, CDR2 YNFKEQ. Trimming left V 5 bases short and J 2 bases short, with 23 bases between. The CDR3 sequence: CASSVGLRYGDNTDTQYF. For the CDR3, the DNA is TGTGCCAGCAGCGTAGGTCTCCGCTACGGGGATAACACAGATACGCAGTATTTT.

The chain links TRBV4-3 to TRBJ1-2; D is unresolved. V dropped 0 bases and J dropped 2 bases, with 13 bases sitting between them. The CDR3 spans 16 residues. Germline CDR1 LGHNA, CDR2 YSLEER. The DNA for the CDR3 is TGCGCCAGCAGCCAAGATGGCGGAAAAGAGAACTATGGCTACACCTTC. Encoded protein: CASSQDGGKENYGYTF.

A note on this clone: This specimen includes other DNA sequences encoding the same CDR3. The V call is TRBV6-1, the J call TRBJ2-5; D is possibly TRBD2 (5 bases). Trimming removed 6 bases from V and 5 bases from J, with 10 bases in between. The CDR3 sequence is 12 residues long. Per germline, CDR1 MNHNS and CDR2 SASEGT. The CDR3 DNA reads TGTGCCAGCAGGGGGTCGGGGGAGACCCAGTACTTC. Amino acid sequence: CASRGSGETQYF.

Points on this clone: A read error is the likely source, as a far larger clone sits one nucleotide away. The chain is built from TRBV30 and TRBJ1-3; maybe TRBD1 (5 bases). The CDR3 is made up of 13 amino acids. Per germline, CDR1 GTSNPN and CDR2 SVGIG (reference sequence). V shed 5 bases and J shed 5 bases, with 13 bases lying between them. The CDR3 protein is CAWSGGTRNTIYF. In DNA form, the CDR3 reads TGTGCCTGGTCCGGGGGGACTCGAAACACCATATATTTT.

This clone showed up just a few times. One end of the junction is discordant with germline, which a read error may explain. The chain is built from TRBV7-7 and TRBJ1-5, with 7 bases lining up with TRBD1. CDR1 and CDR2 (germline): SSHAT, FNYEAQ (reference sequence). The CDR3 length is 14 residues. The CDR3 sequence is CASSRKTGYQPQHF. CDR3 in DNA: TGTGCTAGCAGCCGAAAGACAGGGTATCAGCCCCAGCATTTT.

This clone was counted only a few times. The CDR3 region is CASSYSRTAQGEAFF. The CDR3 DNA reads TGTGCCAGCAGTTACTCGCGGACAGCGCAGGGTGAAGCTTTCTTT. This rearrangement joins TRBV6-5 to TRBJ1-1, with D possibly TRBD1 on 6 matching bases. The CDR3 is 15 residues long. CDR1 is MNHEY, CDR2 SVGAGI, per germline. The V gene lost 0 bases and the J gene lost 7 bases, with 15 bases spanning the gap.

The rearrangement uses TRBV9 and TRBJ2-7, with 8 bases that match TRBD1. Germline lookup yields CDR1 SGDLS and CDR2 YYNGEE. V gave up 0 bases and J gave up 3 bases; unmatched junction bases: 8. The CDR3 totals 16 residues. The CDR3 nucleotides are TGTGCCAGCAGCGTAGCTCCTACGGGACAGGTCTACGAGCAGTACTTC. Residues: CASSVAPTGQVYEQYF.

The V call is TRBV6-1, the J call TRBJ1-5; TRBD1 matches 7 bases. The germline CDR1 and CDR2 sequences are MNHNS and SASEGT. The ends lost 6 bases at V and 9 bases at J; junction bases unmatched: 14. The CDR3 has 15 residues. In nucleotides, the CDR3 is TGTGCCAGCAGGCCACAGGGGAGGACTACCGGGCCCCAGCATTTT. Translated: CASRPQGRTTGPQHF.

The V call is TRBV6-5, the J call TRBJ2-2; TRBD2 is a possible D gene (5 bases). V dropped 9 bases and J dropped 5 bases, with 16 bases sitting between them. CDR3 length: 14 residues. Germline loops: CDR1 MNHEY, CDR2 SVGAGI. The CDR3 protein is CASEGRWGTGELFF. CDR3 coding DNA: TGTGCCAGTGAGGGTAGATGGGGTACCGGGGAGCTGTTTTTT.

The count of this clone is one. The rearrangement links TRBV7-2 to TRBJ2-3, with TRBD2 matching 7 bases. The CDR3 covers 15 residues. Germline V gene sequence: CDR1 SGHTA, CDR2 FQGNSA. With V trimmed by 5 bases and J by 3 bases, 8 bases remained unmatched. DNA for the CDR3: TGTGCCAGCAGCCGTACTAGCGTCAGGACAGATACGCAGTATTTT. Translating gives CASSRTSVRTDTQYF. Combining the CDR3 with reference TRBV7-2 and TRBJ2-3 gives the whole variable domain GAGVSQSPSNKVTEKGKDVELRCDPISGHTALYWYRQSLGQGLEFLIYFQGNSAPDKSGLPSDRFSAERTGGSVSTLTIQRTQQEDSAVYLCASSRTSVRTDTQYFGPGTRLTVL.

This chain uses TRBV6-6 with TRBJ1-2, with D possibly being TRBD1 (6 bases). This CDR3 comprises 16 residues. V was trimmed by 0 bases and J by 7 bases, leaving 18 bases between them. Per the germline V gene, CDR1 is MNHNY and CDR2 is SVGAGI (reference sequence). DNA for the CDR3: TGTGCCAGCAGTTACTCTAGGGAGGGGGTCTCGCCTGGCTACACCTTC. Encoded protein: CASSYSREGVSPGYTF.

The CDR3, as DNA: TGTGCCAGTAGTATAGGACTAGCCGAAGGCGATGAGCAGTTCTTC. As protein: CASSIGLAEGDEQFF. This rearrangement joins TRBV19 to TRBJ2-1; 7 nucleotides align to TRBD2. J lost 8 bases, V lost 1 base, and 8 bases had no gene match. This CDR3 spans 15 amino acids. The germline V gene encodes CDR1 LNHDA and CDR2 SQIVND (reference sequence).

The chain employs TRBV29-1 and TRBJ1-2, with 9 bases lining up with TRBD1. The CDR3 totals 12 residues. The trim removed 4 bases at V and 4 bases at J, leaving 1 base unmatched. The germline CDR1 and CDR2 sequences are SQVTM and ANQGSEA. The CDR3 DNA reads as TGCAGCGTTGCGACAGGGGGCTATGGCTACACCTTC. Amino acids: CSVATGGYGYTF. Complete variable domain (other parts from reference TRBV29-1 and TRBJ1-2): SAVISQKPSRDICQRGTSLTIQCQVDSQVTMMFWYRQQPGQSLTLIATANQGSEATYESGFVIDKFPISRPNLTFSTLTVSNMSPEDSSIYLCSVATGGYGYTFGSGTRLTVV.

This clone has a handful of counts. CDR3 nucleotides: TGTGCCAGCAGCGTAGGTGGGCTAGTCGGTGAGCAGTTCTTC. Protein product: CASSVGGLVGEQFF. This chain links TRBV9 with TRBJ2-1; D uncertain. Germline-derived CDR1 and CDR2 are SGDLS and YYNGEE. The CDR3 length is 14 residues. Trimming stripped 0 bases from V and 9 bases from J, with 13 bases between.

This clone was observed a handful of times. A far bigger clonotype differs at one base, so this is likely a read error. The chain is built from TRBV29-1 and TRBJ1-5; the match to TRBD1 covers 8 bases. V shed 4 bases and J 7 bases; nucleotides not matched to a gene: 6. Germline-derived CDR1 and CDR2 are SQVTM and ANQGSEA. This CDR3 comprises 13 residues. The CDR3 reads CSVGAGGDQPQHF. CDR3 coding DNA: TGCAGCGTTGGCGCAGGGGGCGACCAGCCCCAGCATTTT. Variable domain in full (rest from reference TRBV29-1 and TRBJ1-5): SAVISQKPSRDICQRGTSLTIQCQVDSQVTMMFWYRQQPGQSLTLIATANQGSEATYESGFVIDKFPISRPNLTFSTLTVSNMSPEDSSIYLCSVGAGGDQPQHFGDGTRLSIL.

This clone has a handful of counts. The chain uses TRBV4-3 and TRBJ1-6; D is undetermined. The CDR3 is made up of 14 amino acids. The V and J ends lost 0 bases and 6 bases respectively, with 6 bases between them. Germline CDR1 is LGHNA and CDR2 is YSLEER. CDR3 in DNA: TGCGCCAGCAGCCAAGATCGGGTTAATTCACCCCTCCACTTT. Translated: CASSQDRVNSPLHF.

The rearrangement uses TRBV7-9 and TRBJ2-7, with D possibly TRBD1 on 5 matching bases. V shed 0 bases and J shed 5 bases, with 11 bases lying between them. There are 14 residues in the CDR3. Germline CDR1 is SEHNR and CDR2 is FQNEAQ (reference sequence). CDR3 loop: CASSLAGAVHEQYF. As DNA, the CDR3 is TGTGCCAGCAGCTTAGCAGGGGCGGTCCACGAGCAGTACTTC.

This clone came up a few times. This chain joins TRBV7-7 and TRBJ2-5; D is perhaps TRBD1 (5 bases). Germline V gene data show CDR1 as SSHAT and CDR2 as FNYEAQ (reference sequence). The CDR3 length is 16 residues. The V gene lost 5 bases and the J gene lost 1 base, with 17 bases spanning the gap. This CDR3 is CASSPWGSGAQETQYF. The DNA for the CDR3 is TGTGCCAGCAGCCCCTGGGGCTCCGGCGCCCAAGAGACCCAGTACTTC.

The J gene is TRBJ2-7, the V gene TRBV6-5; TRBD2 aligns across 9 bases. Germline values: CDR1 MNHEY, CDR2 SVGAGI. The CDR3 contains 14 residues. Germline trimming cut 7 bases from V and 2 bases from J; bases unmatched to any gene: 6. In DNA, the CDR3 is TGTGCCAGCAACTTAGCGGGGGTAACCTACGAGCAGTACGTC. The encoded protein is CASNLAGVTYEQYV.

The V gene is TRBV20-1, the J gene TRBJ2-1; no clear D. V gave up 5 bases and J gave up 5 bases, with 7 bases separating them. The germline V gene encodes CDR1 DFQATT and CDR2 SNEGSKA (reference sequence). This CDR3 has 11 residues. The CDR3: CSAGRNNEQFF. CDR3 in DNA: TGCAGTGCTGGCAGGAACAATGAGCAGTTCTTC.

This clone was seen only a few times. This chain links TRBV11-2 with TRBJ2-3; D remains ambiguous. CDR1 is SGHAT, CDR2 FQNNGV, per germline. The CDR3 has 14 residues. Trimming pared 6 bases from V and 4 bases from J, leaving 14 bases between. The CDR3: CASSPGRVADTQYF. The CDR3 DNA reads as TGTGCCAGCAGTCCTGGTAGGGTGGCAGATACGCAGTATTTT. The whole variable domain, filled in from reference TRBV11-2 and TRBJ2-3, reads EAGVAQSPRYKIIEKRQSVAFWCNPISGHATLYWYQQILGQGPKLLIQFQNNGVVDDSQLPKDRFSAERLKGVDSTLKIQPAKLEDSAVYLCASSPGRVADTQYFGPGTRLTVL.

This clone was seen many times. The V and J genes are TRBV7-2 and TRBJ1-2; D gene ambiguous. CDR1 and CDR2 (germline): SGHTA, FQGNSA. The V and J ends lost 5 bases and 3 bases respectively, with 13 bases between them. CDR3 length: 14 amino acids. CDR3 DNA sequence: TGTGCCAGCAGCCCGGGTCTTATCGACTATGGCTACACCTTC. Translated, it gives CASSPGLIDYGYTF.

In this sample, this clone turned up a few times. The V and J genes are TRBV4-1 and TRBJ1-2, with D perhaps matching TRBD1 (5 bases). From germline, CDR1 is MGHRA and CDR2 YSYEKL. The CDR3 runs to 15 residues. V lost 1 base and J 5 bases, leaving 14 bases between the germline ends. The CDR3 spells CASSQGVGPNYGYTF. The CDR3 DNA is TGCGCCAGCAGCCAAGGAGTGGGACCAAATTATGGCTACACCTTC.

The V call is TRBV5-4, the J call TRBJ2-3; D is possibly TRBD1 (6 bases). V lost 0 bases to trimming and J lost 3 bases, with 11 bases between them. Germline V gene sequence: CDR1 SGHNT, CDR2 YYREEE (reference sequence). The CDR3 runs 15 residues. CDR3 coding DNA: TGTGCCAGCAGCTTGGGGGGCAGGGGAACAGATACGCAGTATTTT. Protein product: CASSLGGRGTDTQYF.

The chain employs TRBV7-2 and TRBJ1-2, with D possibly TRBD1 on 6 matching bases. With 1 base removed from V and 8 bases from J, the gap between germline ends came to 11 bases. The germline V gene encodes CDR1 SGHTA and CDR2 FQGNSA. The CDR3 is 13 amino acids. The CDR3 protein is CASSLGQGRGYTF. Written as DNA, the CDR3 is TGTGCCAGCAGCTTAGGGCAGGGGCGAGGCTACACCTTC.

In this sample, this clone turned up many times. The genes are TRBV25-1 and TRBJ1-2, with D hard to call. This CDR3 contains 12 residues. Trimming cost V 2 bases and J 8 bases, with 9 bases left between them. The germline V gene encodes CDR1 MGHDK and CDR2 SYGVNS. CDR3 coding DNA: TGTGCCAGCAGTGAAGATGGTTGGGGCTACACCTTC. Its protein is CASSEDGWGYTF.

CDR3 in amino acids: CASTHGRNYGYTF. For the CDR3, the DNA is TGTGCCAGCACCCATGGGCGGAACTATGGCTACACCTTC. The rearrangement uses TRBV28 and TRBJ1-2; D uncertain. CDR1 is MDHEN and CDR2 is SYDVKM in the germline V gene. The germline V and J ends were trimmed by 7 bases and 2 bases, with 11 bases remaining between them. This CDR3 region has 13 residues.

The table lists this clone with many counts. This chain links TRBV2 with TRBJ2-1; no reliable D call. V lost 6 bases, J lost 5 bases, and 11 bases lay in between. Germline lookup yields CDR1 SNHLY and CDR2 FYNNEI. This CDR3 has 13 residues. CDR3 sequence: CASRLSVNNEQFF. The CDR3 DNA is TGTGCCAGCAGGCTGTCAGTAAACAATGAGCAGTTCTTC. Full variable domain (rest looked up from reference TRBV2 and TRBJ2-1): EPEVTQTPSHQVTQMGQEVILRCVPISNHLYFYWYRQILGQKVEFLVSFYNNEISEKSEIFDDQFSVERPDGSNFTLKIRSTKLEDSAMYFCASRLSVNNEQFFGPGTRLTVL.